This T cell receptor (beta chain) derives from a study of blood T cell repertoires in COVID-19. Study-level background: Samples of COVID-19 (acute and convalescent) were obtained from the United States, Italy and Spain. T cells, B-cell-depleted T cells, or PBMCs provided the cDNA or gDNA that served as material.

Germline lookup yields CDR1 KGHDR and CDR2 SFDVKD. Trimming stripped 3 bases from V and 8 bases from J, with 12 bases between. This CDR3 is built from 13 residues. In the authors' workflow: Amplification from reference gene primers served as the basis for estimated nucleated cell counts. The assay was immunoSEQ multiplex PCR, and TCRdb's table has in-frame clones only and misses some. V, J and clone size derive from that table, while D and trimming were established from the DNA sequence. The sample includes 150,000 to 200,000 clones, around nine tenths of them seen just once. The source is a man aged 35-49 years with active or convalescent COVID-19. The rearrangement links TRBV24-1 to TRBJ1-1, with D possibly being TRBD1 (5 bases). Sequencing used peripheral blood. This chain's CDR3 is CATSDGARTEAFF. The DNA of the CDR3 is TGTGCCACCAGTGATGGTGCCCGGACAGAAGCTTTCTTT.